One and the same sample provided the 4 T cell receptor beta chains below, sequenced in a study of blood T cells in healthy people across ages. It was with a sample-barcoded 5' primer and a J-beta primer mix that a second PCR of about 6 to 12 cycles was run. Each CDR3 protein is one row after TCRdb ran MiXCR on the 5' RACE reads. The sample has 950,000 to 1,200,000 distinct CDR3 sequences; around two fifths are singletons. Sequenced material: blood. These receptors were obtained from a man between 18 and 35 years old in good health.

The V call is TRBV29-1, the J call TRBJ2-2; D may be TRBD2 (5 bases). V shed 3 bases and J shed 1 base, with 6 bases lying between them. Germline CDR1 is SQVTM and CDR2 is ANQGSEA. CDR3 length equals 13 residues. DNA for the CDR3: TGCAGCGTTGAGGGAGAGAACACCGGGGAGCTGTTTTTT. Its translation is CSVEGENTGELFF.

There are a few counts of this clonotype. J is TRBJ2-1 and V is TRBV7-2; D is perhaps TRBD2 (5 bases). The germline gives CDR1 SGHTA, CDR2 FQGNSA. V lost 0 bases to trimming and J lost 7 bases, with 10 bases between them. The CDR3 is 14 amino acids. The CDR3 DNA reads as TGTGCCAGCAGCTTAGCCAGGACTCCGAATGAGCAGTTCTTC. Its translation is CASSLARTPNEQFF.

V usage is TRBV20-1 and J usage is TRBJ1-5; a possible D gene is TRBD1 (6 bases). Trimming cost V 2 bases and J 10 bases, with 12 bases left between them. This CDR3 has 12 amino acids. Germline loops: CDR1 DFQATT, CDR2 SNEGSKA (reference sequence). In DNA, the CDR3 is TGCAGTGCTAGAATAACAGGGAGACCCCAGCATTTT. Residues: CSARITGRPQHF.

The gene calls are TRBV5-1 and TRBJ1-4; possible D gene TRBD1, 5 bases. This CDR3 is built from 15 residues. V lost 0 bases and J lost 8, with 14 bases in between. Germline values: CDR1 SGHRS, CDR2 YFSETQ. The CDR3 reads CASSLESGLREKLFF. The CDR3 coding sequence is TGCGCCAGCAGCTTGGAATCGGGGCTTCGGGAAAAACTGTTTTTT.